This entry lists 5 T cell receptor beta chains sequenced from one sample in a study of T cells expressing NK-cell markers. No DNA is given; TCRdb re-called the 5' RACE reads and lists each CDR3 protein once. Recorded here are roughly 180,000 distinct CDR3 sequences; the top ten clones represent approximately 17%. The sequencing input was blood T cells: a sorted CD56 or NKG2C T cell subset, CD4+ or CD8+ T cells, or bulk PBMC T cells (not recorded which). The origin of the receptors is a woman aged 18 to 69 in good health.

The chain joins TRBV27 to TRBJ2-3. The CDR3 runs 14 residues. Germline V gene lookup returns CDR1 MNHEY and CDR2 SMNVEV (reference sequence). The CDR3 protein is CASSSSKSTDTQYF.

V is TRBV18 and J is TRBJ2-3. The V gene's germline CDR1 is KGHSH and CDR2 LQKENI. The CDR3 has 14 amino acids. The CDR3 spells CASSPPIVTDTQYF. Full variable domain (outside the CDR3, taken from reference TRBV18 and TRBJ2-3): NAGVMQNPRHLVRRRGQEARLRCSPMKGHSHVYWYRQLPEEGLKFMVYLQKENIIDESGMPKERFSAEFPKEGPSILRIQQVVRGDSAAYFCASSPPIVTDTQYFGPGTRLTVL.

The chain carries TRBV30 and TRBJ1-5. This CDR3 comprises 13 residues. Germline assignment: CDR1 GTSNPN and CDR2 SVGIG (reference sequence). The CDR3 here is CAWSVFIGQPQHF.

The V call is TRBV6-2 or TRBV6-3, the J call TRBJ2-2; TCRdb's D call, TRBD2, is unchecked because there is no DNA. The CDR3 runs to 13 residues. The germline CDR1 and CDR2 sequences are MNHEY and SVGEGT. CDR3 region: CASRLGGTGELFF.

The genes are TRBV3-1 and TRBJ2-7; TCRdb's assignment of TRBD2 cannot be checked, as there is no DNA. Germline-derived CDR1 and CDR2 are LGHDT and YNNKEL (reference sequence). CDR3 length: 16 residues. The CDR3 region is CASSQGTSVLIYEQYF.